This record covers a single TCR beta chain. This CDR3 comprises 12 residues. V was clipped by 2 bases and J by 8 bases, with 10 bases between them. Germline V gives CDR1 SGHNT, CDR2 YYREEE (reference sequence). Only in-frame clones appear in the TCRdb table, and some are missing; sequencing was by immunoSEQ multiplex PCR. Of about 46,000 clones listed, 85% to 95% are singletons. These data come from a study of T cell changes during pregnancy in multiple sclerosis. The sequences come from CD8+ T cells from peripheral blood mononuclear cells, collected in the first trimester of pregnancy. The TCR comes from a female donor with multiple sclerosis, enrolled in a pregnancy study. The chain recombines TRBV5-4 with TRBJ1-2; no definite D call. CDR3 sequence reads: CASSFGVGGYTF. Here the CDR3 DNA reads TGTGCCAGCAGCTTCGGTGTGGGCGGCTACACCTTC.